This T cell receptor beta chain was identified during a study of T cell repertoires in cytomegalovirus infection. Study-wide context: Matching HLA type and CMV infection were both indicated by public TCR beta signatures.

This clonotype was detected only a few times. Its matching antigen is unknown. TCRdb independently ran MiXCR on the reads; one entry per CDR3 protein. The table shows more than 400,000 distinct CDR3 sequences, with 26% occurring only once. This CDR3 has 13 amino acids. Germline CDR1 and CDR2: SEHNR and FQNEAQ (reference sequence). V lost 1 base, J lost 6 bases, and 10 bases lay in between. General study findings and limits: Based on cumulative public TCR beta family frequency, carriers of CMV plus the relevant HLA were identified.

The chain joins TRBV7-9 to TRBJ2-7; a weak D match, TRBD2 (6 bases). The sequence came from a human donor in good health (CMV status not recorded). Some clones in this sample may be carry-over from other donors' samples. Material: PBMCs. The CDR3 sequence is CASSLEAGIEQYF. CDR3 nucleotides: TGTGCCAGCAGCTTAGAGGCGGGGATCGAGCAGTACTTC.